Listed below are T cell receptor beta chains from one sample, sequenced in a study of T cell responses to AZD1222 COVID-19 vaccine. TCRdb's table, derived via immunoSEQ multiplex PCR, lists solely in-frame clones and lacks some. The sample contains 98,000 or so clones, roughly 93% of which appear only once. The sample here was peripheral blood, taken on day 0 of AZD1222 vaccination. These receptors were taken from an adult in good health. Each CDR3 is given without its conserved first and last residue. The order of the fields is V gene, CDR3 length, J gene, clone size, D gene, CDR3 protein. The D gene is left open where the match is weak. Clone size is not always given. Where it is, it says once, few, many or a class for expanded clones.

V: TRBV2
length: 12
J: TRBJ1-1
size: .
D: TRBD1
CDR3: ASSPGTARTEAF

V: TRBV25-1
length: 9
J: TRBJ1-2
size: once
D: .
CDR3: ASSGDTSYT

V: TRBV30
length: 11
J: TRBJ2-7
size: .
D: .
CDR3: AWSLTTEAEQY

V: TRBV29-1
length: 15
J: TRBJ2-1
size: .
D: TRBD2
CDR3: SVGGLAGAPVYNEQF

V: TRBV7-9
length: 14
J: TRBJ2-7
size: .
D: TRBD1
CDR3: ASSVSRDRGGYEQY

V: TRBV7-9
length: 12
J: TRBJ1-1
size: .
D: TRBD1
CDR3: ASNPGGKDTEAF

V: TRBV6-1
length: 16
J: TRBJ2-1
size: .
D: TRBD2
CDR3: ASSDGRLAEKAYNEQF

V: TRBV7-3
length: 13
J: TRBJ2-1
size: .
D: TRBD2
CDR3: ASSVGTSGSSEQF

V: TRBV27
length: 13
J: TRBJ2-1
size: .
D: .
CDR3: ASSTPGPHYNEQF

V: TRBV11-1
length: 14
J: TRBJ1-1
size: .
D: .
CDR3: ASSPGRGGGRPEAF

V: TRBV7-9
length: 12
J: TRBJ2-5
size: .
D: TRBD2
CDR3: ASSLQLAGETQY

V: TRBV7-6
length: 13
J: TRBJ2-3
size: once
D: .
CDR3: ASSLAQGNTDTQY

V: TRBV21-1
length: 12
J: TRBJ2-5
size: .
D: .
CDR3: ASSKATVQETQY

V: TRBV28
length: 13
J: TRBJ1-6
size: .
D: .
CDR3: ASSLYRERNSPLH